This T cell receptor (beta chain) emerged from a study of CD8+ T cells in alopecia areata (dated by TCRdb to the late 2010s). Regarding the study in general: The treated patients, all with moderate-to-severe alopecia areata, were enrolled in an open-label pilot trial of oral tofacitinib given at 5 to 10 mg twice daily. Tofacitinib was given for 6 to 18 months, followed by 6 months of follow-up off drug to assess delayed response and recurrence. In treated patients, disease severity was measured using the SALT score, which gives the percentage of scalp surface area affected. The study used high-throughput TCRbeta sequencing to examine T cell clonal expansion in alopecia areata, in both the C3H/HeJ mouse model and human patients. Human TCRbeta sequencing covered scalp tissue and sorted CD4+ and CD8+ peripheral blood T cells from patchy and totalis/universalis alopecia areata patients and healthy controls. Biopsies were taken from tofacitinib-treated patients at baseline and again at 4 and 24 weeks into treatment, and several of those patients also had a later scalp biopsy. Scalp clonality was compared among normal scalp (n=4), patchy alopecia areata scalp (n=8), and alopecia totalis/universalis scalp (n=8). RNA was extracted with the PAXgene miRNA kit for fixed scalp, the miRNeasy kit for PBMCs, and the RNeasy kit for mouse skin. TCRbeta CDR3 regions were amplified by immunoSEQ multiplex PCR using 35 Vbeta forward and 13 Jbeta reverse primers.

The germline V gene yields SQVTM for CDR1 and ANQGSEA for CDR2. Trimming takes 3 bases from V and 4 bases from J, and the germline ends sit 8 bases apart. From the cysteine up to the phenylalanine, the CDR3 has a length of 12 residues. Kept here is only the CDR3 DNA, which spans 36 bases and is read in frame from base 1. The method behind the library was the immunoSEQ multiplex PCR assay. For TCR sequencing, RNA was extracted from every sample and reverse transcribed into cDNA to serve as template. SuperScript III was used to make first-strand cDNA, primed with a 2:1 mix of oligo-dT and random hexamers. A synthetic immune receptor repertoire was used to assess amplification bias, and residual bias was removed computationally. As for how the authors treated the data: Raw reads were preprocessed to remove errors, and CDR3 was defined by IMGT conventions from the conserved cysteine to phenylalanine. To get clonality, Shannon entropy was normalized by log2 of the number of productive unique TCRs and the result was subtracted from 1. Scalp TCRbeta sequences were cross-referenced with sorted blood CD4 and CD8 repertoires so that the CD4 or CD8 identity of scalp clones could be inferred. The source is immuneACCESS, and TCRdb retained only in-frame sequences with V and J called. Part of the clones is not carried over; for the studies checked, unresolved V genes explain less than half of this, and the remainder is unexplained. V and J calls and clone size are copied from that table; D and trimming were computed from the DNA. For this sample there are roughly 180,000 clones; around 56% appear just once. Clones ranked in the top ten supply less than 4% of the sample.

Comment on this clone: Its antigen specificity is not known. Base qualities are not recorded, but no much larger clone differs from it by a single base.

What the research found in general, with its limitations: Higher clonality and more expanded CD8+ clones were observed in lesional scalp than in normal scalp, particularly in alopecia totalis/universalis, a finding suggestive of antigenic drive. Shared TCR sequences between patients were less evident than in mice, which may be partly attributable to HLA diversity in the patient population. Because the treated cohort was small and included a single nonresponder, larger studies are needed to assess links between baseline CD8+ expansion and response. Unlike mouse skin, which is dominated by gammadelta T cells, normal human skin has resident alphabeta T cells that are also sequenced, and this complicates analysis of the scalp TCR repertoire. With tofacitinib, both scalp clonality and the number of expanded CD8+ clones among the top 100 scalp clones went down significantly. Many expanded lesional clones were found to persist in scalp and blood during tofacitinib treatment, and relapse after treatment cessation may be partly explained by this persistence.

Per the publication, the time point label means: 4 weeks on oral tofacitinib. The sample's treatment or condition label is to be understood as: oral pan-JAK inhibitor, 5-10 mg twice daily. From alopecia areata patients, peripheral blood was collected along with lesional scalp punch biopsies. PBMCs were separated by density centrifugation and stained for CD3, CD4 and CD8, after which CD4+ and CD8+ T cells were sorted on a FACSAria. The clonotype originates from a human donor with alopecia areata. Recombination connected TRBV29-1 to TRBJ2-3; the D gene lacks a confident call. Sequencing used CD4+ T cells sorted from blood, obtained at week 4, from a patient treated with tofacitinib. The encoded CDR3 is CSVDTRADTQYF. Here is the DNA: TGCAGCGTTGATACTCGGGCAGATACGCAGTATTTT.